This record looks at one TCR beta chain sequence and its context. Distinct nucleotide sequences in the sample also encode this CDR3. The entry originates in a study of control samples from healthy donors and cancer patients. The CDR3 extends over 15 amino acids. With 2 bases clipped from V and 10 bases from J, the junction kept 8 bases outside the gene matches. Germline-derived CDR1 and CDR2 are SNHLY and FYNNEI. Assay: immunoSEQ multiplex PCR; the TCRdb copy retains only in-frame clones and omits some. The sample consists of just under 100,000 clones, 85% to 95% of them appearing once. The sequenced sample consisted of blood. This receptor was obtained from a man between 18 and 35 years old in good health. This chain uses TRBV2 with TRBJ1-6, with 7 bases aligning to TRBD1. CDR3 DNA sequence: TGTGCCAGCAGTGAAAGGGCAGGGGGGGCCTCACCCCTCCACTTT. Amino acids: CASSERAGGASPLHF.